These 4 T cell receptor beta chains were all obtained from the same sample, sequenced in a study of cytomegalovirus exposure and HLA in healthy donors (dated 2017 in TCRdb). Libraries were built with the immunoSEQ multiplex PCR assay. For the multiplex PCR, a mixture combining 60 forward primers for TCR Vbeta segments and 13 reverse primers for TCR Jbeta segments was used. TCRdb took this table from immuneACCESS and kept in-frame rearrangements with V and J called. Such tables lack part of the clones; where checked against another copy, unresolved V genes explain under half of the gap, and the rest is unexplained. The sample has 100,000 or so clones on record, 82% of them singletons. Clones ranked in the top ten supply approximately 3.6% of the sample. Specimen: PBMCs. The receptors come from a man aged 25-40 years in good health and CMV-seropositive.

The J gene is TRBJ2-5, the V gene TRBV5-1; TRBD2 agrees at 10 bases. The CDR3 is 15 amino acids. The germline gives CDR1 SGHRS, CDR2 YFSETQ. J gave up 5 bases and V 4 bases, and 8 bases lay outside the gene matches. As DNA, the CDR3 is TGCGCCAGCAGCCCCGGGACTAGCGTGTTCGAGACCCAGTACTTC. It yields the protein CASSPGTSVFETQYF.

This chain uses TRBV19 with TRBJ2-7; TRBD2 matches at 10 bases. The length of the CDR3 is 14 residues. The V and J ends lost 6 bases and 2 bases, in that order; junction bases with no gene match: 4. Germline V gene lookup returns CDR1 LNHDA and CDR2 SQIVND (reference sequence). The CDR3 DNA reads as TGTGCCAGTAGGAGGACTAGCGGAGCCTACGAGCAGTACTTC. Translation: CASRRTSGAYEQYF.

V usage is TRBV19 and J usage is TRBJ2-2, with a weak D call TRBD1 (5 bases). The CDR3 extends over 12 amino acids. With 5 bases removed from V and 7 bases from J, the gap between germline ends came to 8 bases. From germline, CDR1 is LNHDA and CDR2 SQIVND (reference sequence). CDR3 residues: CASSLRVGELFF. The CDR3 DNA is TGTGCCAGTAGTCTCAGGGTCGGGGAGCTGTTTTTT.

The chain combines TRBV6-1 with TRBJ2-2; 9 nucleotides match TRBD1. The germline gives CDR1 MNHNS, CDR2 SASEGT. The CDR3 loop spans 18 amino acids. The ends lost 4 bases at V and 1 base at J; junction bases unmatched: 10. The CDR3 loop reads CASSAGTGSPVNTGELFF. The CDR3 DNA reads as TGTGCCAGCAGTGCGGGGACAGGGTCCCCCGTGAACACCGGGGAGCTGTTTTTT.